Included here is one TCR beta chain sequence, with context. Its antigen remains unknown. This record comes from a study of T cell responses to AZD1222 COVID-19 vaccine. Study outcomes and limitations: Among vaccine-associated CD4 TCRs, coverage spanned spike, with dominance at 160-218 and 743-854.

This CDR3 region has 15 residues. Trimming removed 5 bases from V and 4 bases from J; junction bases left unmatched: 5. CDR1 is MNHEY, CDR2 SVGEGT, per germline. TCRdb keeps only in-frame clones here, not all; method: immunoSEQ multiplex PCR. The table records over 130,000 clones, approximately 90% of them present only once. This TCR was sampled from an adult who received the AZD1222 COVID-19 vaccine. The sample consisted of peripheral blood, taken 28 days after the second AZD1222 dose. The chain joins TRBV6-2 or TRBV6-3 to TRBJ1-1; 12 positions agree with TRBD1. The CDR3 DNA follows: TGTGCCAGCAGTCCGGGACAGGGGGCAGGCACTGAAGCTTTCTTT. Translating gives CASSPGQGAGTEAFF.